Included here is one TCR beta chain sequence, with context. Its specificity is unknown. The PCR ran on 60 Vbeta and 13 Jbeta primers. Data came from immunoSEQ multiplex PCR; TCRdb stores just in-frame clones and leaves some out. The table shows some 240,000 clones, with approximately 91% occurring only once. The trim removed 7 bases at V and 7 bases at J, leaving 20 bases unmatched. CDR3 length: 18 residues. The germline CDR1 and CDR2 sequences are SGHVS and FQNEAQ. This entry belongs to a study of cytomegalovirus exposure and HLA in healthy donors. Study-level findings and limits: CMV serostatus was the only recorded immune exposure for donors. Under in vitro conditions, a few CMV-associated chains were confirmed as specific for CMV antigens. Earlier analysis yielded a pattern in which most TCR beta V segments were productive about 90% or about 30% of the time. Overall, some 160 TCR beta chains were annotated as cytomegalovirus-associated.

This chain connects TRBV7-8 to TRBJ2-1; TRBD2 aligns across 9 bases. This clonotype originated in a girl aged 2-10 years in good health and CMV-seronegative. The sample consisted of PBMCs. For the CDR3, the DNA is TGTGCCAGCATAGGCGGCATGGGCGGGAGGGTAAGGGGGAATGAGCAGTTCTTC. Amino acids: CASIGGMGGRVRGNEQFF.